A single sample is the source of the 23 T cell receptor beta chains below, sequenced in a study of cytomegalovirus exposure and HLA in healthy donors. Primers included in the PCR were 60 Vbeta and 13 Jbeta primers. Profiled with immunoSEQ multiplex PCR; TCRdb holds only in-frame clones, not every one. The sample consists of around 150,000 clones, approximately 80% of them appearing once. The sample comprised PBMCs. These receptor sequences come from a middle-aged man in good health and CMV-seronegative.

This chain links TRBV29-1 with TRBJ1-1; D ambiguous. Germline lookup yields CDR1 SQVTM and CDR2 ANQGSEA. The length of the CDR3 is 12 residues. V lost 5 bases and J lost 8, with 15 bases in between. The CDR3 loop reads CSVTTYRREAFF. The DNA for the CDR3 is TGCAGCGTTACCACATACCGCAGAGAAGCTTTCTTT.

The V call is TRBV7-9, the J call TRBJ1-1, with a weak D call TRBD1 (6 bases). CDR3 length: 14 amino acids. V lost 9 bases, J lost 1 base, and 15 bases lay in between. Germline V gene lookup returns CDR1 SEHNR and CDR2 FQNEAQ (reference sequence). The CDR3 protein is CASLISGENTEAFF. CDR3 nucleotide sequence: TGTGCCAGTCTTATATCAGGGGAGAACACTGAAGCTTTCTTT. Looking up the rest from reference TRBV7-9 and TRBJ1-1 gives the full variable domain: DTGVSQNPRHKITKRGQNVTFRCDPISEHNRLYWYRQTLGQGPEFLTYFQNEAQLEKSRLLSDRFSAERPKGSFSTLEIQRTEQGDSAMYLCASLISGENTEAFFGQGTRLTVV.

About this clone itself: Other nucleotide sequences from this sample produce the same CDR3. The chain employs TRBV27 and TRBJ1-3; maybe TRBD1 (6 bases). The length of the CDR3 is 14 residues. Trimming cost V 5 bases and J 1 base, with 9 bases left between them. CDR1 is MNHEY and CDR2 is SMNVEV in the germline V gene (reference sequence). The CDR3 here is CASSLQGSGNTIYF. The CDR3 DNA follows: TGTGCCAGCAGTCTACAGGGTTCTGGAAACACCATATATTTT.

This chain links TRBV6-5 with TRBJ2-1, with D possibly TRBD1 on 6 matching bases. The V end lost 0 bases, the J end lost 7 bases, and 16 bases lay between the germline ends. Per the germline V gene, CDR1 is MNHEY and CDR2 is SVGAGI. This CDR3 is 16 amino acids long. CDR3 protein: CASSYSGRAGENEQFF. In DNA, the CDR3 is TGTGCCAGCAGTTACTCGGGTCGAGCAGGGGAGAATGAGCAGTTCTTC.

This sequence joins TRBV11-2 and TRBJ2-2; the D gene is possibly TRBD2 (7 bases). Germline V gene lookup returns CDR1 SGHAT and CDR2 FQNNGV. V was trimmed by 5 bases and J by 6 bases, leaving 13 bases between them. CDR3 size: 14 residues. This chain's CDR3 is CASSHLGGPGELFF. In nucleotides, the CDR3 is TGTGCCAGCAGCCACTTGGGGGGGCCCGGGGAGCTGTTTTTT.

This chain joins TRBV25-1 and TRBJ1-6, with TRBD1 identical over 8 bases. The CDR3 is 14 amino acids. Per the germline V gene, CDR1 is MGHDK and CDR2 is SYGVNS. J lost 7 bases, V lost 6 bases, and 5 bases had no gene match. The CDR3 here is CASRTTGGNSPLHF. CDR3 coding DNA: TGTGCCAGCAGGACCACAGGGGGAAATTCACCCCTCCACTTT.

V and J are TRBV28 and TRBJ1-1; 9 bases are a match to TRBD1. Trimming took 3 bases from V and 3 from J; bases not matched to a gene: 2. Germline V CDR1 and CDR2: MDHEN, SYDVKM. There are 14 residues in the CDR3. The CDR3 sequence: CASSLWDRDTEAFF. CDR3 bases: TGTGCCAGCAGTTTGTGGGACAGGGACACTGAAGCTTTCTTT. The whole variable domain, filled in from reference TRBV28 and TRBJ1-1, reads DVKVTQSSRYLVKRTGEKVFLECVQDMDHENMFWYRQDPGLGLRLIYFSYDVKMKEKGDIPEGYSVSREKKERFSLILESASTNQTSMYLCASSLWDRDTEAFFGQGTRLTVV.

V and J are TRBV28 and TRBJ2-7; unclear D gene. The ends were cut back, 4 bases at V and 4 bases at J, with 11 bases in the middle. The length of the CDR3 is 13 residues. CDR1 is MDHEN and CDR2 is SYDVKM in the germline V gene. The CDR3 loop reads CASSSSLVYEQYF. The CDR3 nucleotides are TGTGCCAGCAGTTCCTCCCTCGTGTACGAGCAGTACTTC. Drawing the rest from reference TRBV28 and TRBJ2-7, the complete variable domain is DVKVTQSSRYLVKRTGEKVFLECVQDMDHENMFWYRQDPGLGLRLIYFSYDVKMKEKGDIPEGYSVSREKKERFSLILESASTNQTSMYLCASSSSLVYEQYFGPGTRLTVT.

This clone was found a few times. The chain couples TRBV5-4 to TRBJ1-2; D gene uncertain. V lost 0 bases, J lost 1 base, and 10 bases lay in between. The CDR3 has 15 residues. CDR1 is SGHNT and CDR2 is YYREEE in the germline V gene (reference sequence). CDR3 sequence (DNA): TGTGCCAGCAGCTTGGACGGGGTTCTTAACTATGGCTACACCTTC. Its protein product is CASSLDGVLNYGYTF. The variable domain in full, with the rest retrieved from reference TRBV5-4 and TRBJ1-2, is ETGVTQSPTHLIKTRGQQVTLRCSSQSGHNTVSWYQQALGQGPQFIFQYYREEENGRGNFPPRFSGLQFPNYSSELNVNALELDDSALYLCASSLDGVLNYGYTFGSGTRLTVV.

For this clone: At one end the junction does not follow the germline gene, possibly because of a read error. The chain combines TRBV7-9 with TRBJ2-1, with a possible D match to TRBD1 (6 bases). Per the germline V gene, CDR1 is SEHNR and CDR2 is FQNEAQ (reference sequence). The CDR3 sequence is 13 residues long. Here the CDR3 reads CSSSPGTHNEQFF. CDR3 DNA: TGTTCCAGCAGCCCCGGGACACACAATGAGCAGTTCTTC.

The chain uses TRBV10-3 and TRBJ1-6; D call uncertain. With 7 bases removed from V and 7 bases from J, the gap between germline ends came to 14 bases. The CDR3 length is 14 residues. Per germline, CDR1 ENHRY and CDR2 SYGVKD. The CDR3 protein is CAIKGASLNSPLHF. The CDR3 DNA is TGTGCCATCAAGGGAGCTTCTCTAAATTCACCCCTCCACTTT.

This chain connects TRBV25-1 to TRBJ2-5; D not certain. Trimming left V 5 bases short and J 5 bases short, with 18 bases between. Germline V gene lookup returns CDR1 MGHDK and CDR2 SYGVNS. The CDR3 consists of 15 residues. CDR3 sequence (DNA): TGTGCCAGCAGTAAGACTTCCGCCATTCGGGAGACCCAGTACTTC. This translates into CASSKTSAIRETQYF.

CDR3 sequence reads: CASRRDSSYEQYF. CDR3 bases: TGCGCCAGCAGAAGGGACAGCTCCTACGAGCAGTACTTC. The chain links TRBV5-1 to TRBJ2-5, with TRBD1 identical over 7 bases. The end of the DNA is better explained by TRBJ2-7, so the J call may be wrong. Germline V gene data show CDR1 as SGHRS and CDR2 as YFSETQ. This CDR3 spans 13 amino acids.

The chain has TRBV5-1 and TRBJ2-7, with 9 bases identical to TRBD1. CDR3 length: 14 residues. Germline lookup yields CDR1 SGHRS and CDR2 YFSETQ. The junction had 5 bases not matched to a gene; V was cut back by 4 bases and J by 3 bases. The DNA of the CDR3 is TGCGCCAGCAGCCCGGGACAGGGTCTCTACGAGCAGTACTTC. It translates to CASSPGQGLYEQYF.

The V gene is TRBV29-1, the J gene TRBJ2-1; 10 nucleotides match TRBD2. Trimming removed 8 bases from V and 7 bases from J; junction bases left unmatched: 11. Germline V CDR1 and CDR2: SQVTM, ANQGSEA. The CDR3 spans 14 residues. The CDR3 reads CSLIERGGSNEQFF. CDR3 bases: TGCAGCCTAATCGAGCGGGGGGGTAGTAATGAGCAGTTCTTC.

The chain recombines TRBV5-6 with TRBJ1-4; D unresolved. CDR1 and CDR2 from the germline V gene are SGHDT and YYEEEE. Trimming pared 0 bases from V and 4 bases from J, leaving 7 bases between. The CDR3 extends over 14 amino acids. CDR3 bases: TGTGCCAGCAGCTTGGCAGCGATTAATGAAAAACTGTTTTTT. Protein product: CASSLAAINEKLFF. The whole variable domain, remainder taken from reference TRBV5-6 and TRBJ1-4, is DAGVTQSPTHLIKTRGQQVTLRCSPKSGHDTVSWYQQALGQGPQFIFQYYEEEERQRGNFPDRFSGHQFPNYSSELNVNALLLGDSALYLCASSLAAINEKLFFGSGTQLSVL.

This chain uses TRBV11-2 with TRBJ2-7; D is perhaps TRBD1 (6 bases). V was pared by 2 bases and J by 1 base, with 12 bases between. This CDR3 is built from 15 residues. The V gene's germline CDR1 is SGHAT and CDR2 FQNNGV. DNA for the CDR3: TGTGCCAGCAGCTTATCAGGGGCCCGTTCCTACGAGCAGTACTTC. Translation gives CASSLSGARSYEQYF. The full variable domain, completed using reference TRBV11-2 and TRBJ2-7, is EAGVAQSPRYKIIEKRQSVAFWCNPISGHATLYWYQQILGQGPKLLIQFQNNGVVDDSQLPKDRFSAERLKGVDSTLKIQPAKLEDSAVYLCASSLSGARSYEQYFGPGTRLTVT.

V usage is TRBV28 and J usage is TRBJ1-1, with D perhaps matching TRBD1 (5 bases). This CDR3 comprises 12 residues. The V gene lost 6 bases and the J gene lost 1 base, with 6 bases spanning the gap. CDR1 and CDR2 (germline): MDHEN, SYDVKM. CDR3: CASSTGNTEAFF. The CDR3 DNA is TGTGCCAGCAGCACAGGGAACACTGAAGCTTTCTTT. The full variable domain, with the rest looked up from reference TRBV28 and TRBJ1-1, is DVKVTQSSRYLVKRTGEKVFLECVQDMDHENMFWYRQDPGLGLRLIYFSYDVKMKEKGDIPEGYSVSREKKERFSLILESASTNQTSMYLCASSTGNTEAFFGQGTRLTVV.

In its sample, this clone was seen a few times. This sequence joins TRBV18 and TRBJ2-7; D perhaps matches TRBD1 (6 bases). The CDR3 has 17 amino acids. V was shortened by 3 bases and J by 2 bases, with 20 bases between the two germline ends. Germline CDR1 is KGHSH and CDR2 is LQKENI. CDR3: CASSPTFHRDSPYEQYF. The DNA for the CDR3 is TGTGCCAGCTCACCGACCTTCCACAGGGATAGCCCCTACGAGCAGTACTTC.

The gene calls are TRBV28 and TRBJ1-5; TRBD1 matches at 7 bases. CDR3 length: 14 residues. V trimming: 4 bases; J trimming: 7 bases; junction bases outside the gene matches: 7. The germline V gene encodes CDR1 MDHEN and CDR2 SYDVKM. CDR3 DNA: TGTGCCAGCAGTTACAGGGGATGGAGGCAGCCCCAGCATTTT. Residues: CASSYRGWRQPQHF.

This clone is a singleton in its sample. J is TRBJ1-5 and V is TRBV2; D remains unclear. V dropped 1 base and J dropped 0 bases, with 7 bases sitting between them. Germline CDR1 and CDR2: SNHLY and FYNNEI. CDR3 size: 15 residues. The CDR3 reads CASSEEHPSNQPQHF. The CDR3 bases are TGTGCCAGCAGTGAAGAACACCCTAGCAATCAGCCCCAGCATTTT.

The CDR3 spells CASLGPGQGYNEQFF. For the CDR3, the DNA is TGTGCCAGCTTGGGACCGGGACAGGGTTACAATGAGCAGTTCTTC. V and J are TRBV11-1 and TRBJ2-1; TRBD1 aligns across 9 bases. Trimming took 8 bases from V and 4 from J; bases not matched to a gene: 9. Germline V CDR1 and CDR2: SGHAT, FQDESV (reference sequence). CDR3 length: 15 residues. Full variable domain (outside the CDR3, taken from reference TRBV11-1 and TRBJ2-1): EAEVAQSPRYKITEKSQAVAFWCDPISGHATLYWYRQILGQGPELLVQFQDESVVDDSQLPKDRFSAERLKGVDSTLKIQPAELGDSAMYLCASLGPGQGYNEQFFGPGTRLTVL.

This sequence joins TRBV6-1 and TRBJ1-2; D gene uncertain. CDR1 and CDR2 from the germline V gene are MNHNS and SASEGT. Trimming shortened V by 1 base and J by 6 bases, and 9 bases separated the two germline ends. The CDR3 has 13 amino acids. Written as DNA, the CDR3 is TGTGCCAGCAGTGAAGTACCCCTAGATGGCTACACCTTC. This translates into CASSEVPLDGYTF.